What follows describes a single T cell receptor beta chain. This record belongs to a study of OX40 agonist ivuxolimab in advanced cancers. CDR3 length: 17 amino acids. Germline values: CDR1 SGDLS, CDR2 YYNGEE. V was trimmed by 0 bases and J by 2 bases, leaving 16 bases between them. TCRdb keeps only in-frame clones here, not all; method: immunoSEQ multiplex PCR. The sample contains about 69,000 clones, 85% to 90% of which appear only once. The source of this sequence is an adult with an advanced solid tumor such as melanoma, head and neck, liver or kidney cancer. This chain joins TRBV9 and TRBJ2-3; D possibly corresponds to TRBD2 (5 bases). This sample comprised CD4+ or CD8+ T cells sorted from blood, obtained in a trial of the OX40 agonist ivuxolimab. This CDR3 reads CASSVGLSGPITDTQYF. As DNA, the CDR3 is TGTGCCAGCAGCGTAGGATTAAGCGGACCGATCACAGATACGCAGTATTTT.